This T cell receptor (beta chain) was obtained from a study of blood T cell repertoires in COVID-19. About the study: Italy, Spain and the United States were the sources of the convalescent and acute COVID-19 samples. In each case, the material was cDNA or gDNA derived from T cells, B-cell-depleted T cells, or PBMCs.

The authors' processing: Amplification with reference gene primers provided the estimates of nucleated cell counts. The method was immunoSEQ multiplex PCR; TCRdb's version includes in-frame clones alone and lacks a portion of them. The DNA gave D and trimming, while V, J and clone size come from that table. This sample has 210,000 or so clones, with approximately 84% found just once. In germline, CDR1 is MDHEN, CDR2 SYDVKM. The CDR3 extends over 15 amino acids. Losses at the gene ends were 1 base for V and 1 base for J; bases not matched to a gene: 2. Seattle enrolled patients during active infection and tracked them longitudinally.

Sequenced sample: peripheral blood. The receptor comes from a woman aged 80 or older with COVID-19, enrolled during active disease. The V gene is TRBV28, the J gene TRBJ2-5; 8 nucleotides agree with TRBD1. The CDR3 reads CASSLFGQGQETQYF. The CDR3 region has the DNA TGTGCCAGCAGTTTATTCGGACAGGGCCAAGAGACCCAGTACTTC.